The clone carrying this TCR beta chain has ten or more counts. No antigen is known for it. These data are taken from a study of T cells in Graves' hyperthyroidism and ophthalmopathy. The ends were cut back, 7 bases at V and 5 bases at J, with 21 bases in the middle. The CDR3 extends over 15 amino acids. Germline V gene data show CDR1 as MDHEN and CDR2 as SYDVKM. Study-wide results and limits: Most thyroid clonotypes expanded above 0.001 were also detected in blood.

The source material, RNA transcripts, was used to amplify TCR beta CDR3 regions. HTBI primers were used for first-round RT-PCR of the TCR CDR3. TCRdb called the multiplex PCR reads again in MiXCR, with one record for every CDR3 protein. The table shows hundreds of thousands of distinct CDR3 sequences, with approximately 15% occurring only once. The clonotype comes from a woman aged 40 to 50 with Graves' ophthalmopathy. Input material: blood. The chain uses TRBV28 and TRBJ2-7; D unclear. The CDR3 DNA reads TGTGCCAGCATCACCAAGGGCCTAGTTACGAACGAGCAGTACTTC. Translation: CASITKGLVTNEQYF.